This TCR beta chain was sequenced for a study of cytomegalovirus exposure and HLA in healthy donors. Study background: The approximately 660 first-cohort repertoires shared a platform with the roughly 130 validation repertoires, as reported in a later analysis.

V lost 7 bases to trimming and J lost 2 bases; unmatched junction nucleotides: 6. This CDR3 region has 16 residues. Germline V lookup: CDR1 MDHEN, CDR2 SYDVKM. Points from the study as a whole: Researchers counted around 150 TCR beta chains as cytomegalovirus-associated. Researchers reported that a few CMV-associated chains were confirmed in vitro as CMV antigen-specific.

Some clones are missing from TCRdb's copy, which holds only in-frame ones; the method was immunoSEQ multiplex PCR. The sample lists some 150,000 clones, approximately 92% occurring once. Regarding this clone: Its antigen remains unidentified.

This chain uses TRBV28 with TRBJ1-6; 9 bases are shared with TRBD1. This TCR was recovered from a woman aged 18 to 35 in good health and CMV-seropositive. Specimen: PBMCs. The CDR3 DNA reads TGTGCCAGCACAGGGACAGGGACGACCTATAATTCACCCCTCCACTTT. It is translated as CASTGTGTTYNSPLHF.